The 27 T cell receptor beta chains presented below share a single source sample, sequenced in a study of cytomegalovirus exposure and HLA in healthy donors. 60 Vbeta and 13 Jbeta primers were used in PCR. TCRdb keeps only in-frame clones here, not all; method: immunoSEQ multiplex PCR. The sample yields 98,000 or so clones, 76% seen once. The sample comprised PBMCs. The receptors derive from a woman aged 18-29 years in good health and CMV-seropositive.

The chain links TRBV28 to TRBJ2-1; TRBD2 matches 11 bases. V dropped 2 bases and J dropped 5; count of bases not matched to a gene: 8. This CDR3 has 17 amino acids. Germline V gene sequence: CDR1 MDHEN, CDR2 SYDVKM. The CDR3 DNA reads as TGTGCCAGCAGTTTAGGAGCTAGCGGGAGGTCCGACAATGAGCAGTTCTTC. It is translated as CASSLGASGRSDNEQFF.

The V and J genes are TRBV27 and TRBJ2-1, with 7 bases fitting TRBD1. Germline-derived CDR1 and CDR2 are MNHEY and SMNVEV (reference sequence). The CDR3 covers 14 residues. The V gene end was trimmed by 8 bases and the J gene end by 8 bases; junction bases not matched to a gene: 12. The CDR3 is CASGLRIDRDEQFF. The CDR3 DNA sequence: TGTGCCAGCGGCCTAAGGATTGACAGGGATGAGCAGTTCTTC.

V usage is TRBV5-1 and J usage is TRBJ2-5; TRBD2 matches 11 bases. The CDR3 runs 15 residues. The junction had 6 bases not matched to a gene; V was cut back by 3 bases and J by 5 bases. Germline CDR1 is SGHRS and CDR2 is YFSETQ. The CDR3: CASSSMTSGIETQYF. The DNA of the CDR3 is TGCGCCAGCAGCTCCATGACTAGCGGGATTGAGACCCAGTACTTC.

Only a few counts were recorded for this clone. The chain links TRBV6-4 to TRBJ1-4; 10 bases fit TRBD1. This CDR3 has 16 amino acids. The J segment lost 8 bases and the V segment lost 2 bases, leaving 8 bases of the junction unmatched. CDR1 is MRHNA, CDR2 SNTAGT, per germline. CDR3 DNA sequence: TGTGCCAGCAGTGACGTACGACAGGGGGCCTTAGAAAAACTGTTTTTT. Amino acids: CASSDVRQGALEKLFF.

This clone was observed a few times. The chain has TRBV7-9 and TRBJ2-5, with D tentatively TRBD2 (6 bases). The CDR3 extends over 14 amino acids. Germline-derived CDR1 and CDR2 are SEHNR and FQNEAQ (reference sequence). Trimming removed 5 bases at V and 5 bases at J, with 15 bases between. The CDR3 nucleotides are TGTGCCAGCAGCCAGTTGGGAGGTCAGGAGACCCAGTACTTC. This gives the protein CASSQLGGQETQYF.

The chain recombines TRBV9 with TRBJ2-3; 8 bases fit TRBD2. The CDR3 runs 16 residues. Germline assignment: CDR1 SGDLS and CDR2 YYNGEE. Unmatched junction bases numbered 4, after V lost 0 bases and J lost 1 base. CDR3 bases: TGTGCCAGCAGCGTAGTCCCTAGCGGGCGCACAGATACGCAGTATTTT. Encoded protein: CASSVVPSGRTDTQYF.

The chain has TRBV28 and TRBJ1-5, with D maybe TRBD1 (5 bases). This CDR3 is built from 14 residues. The V end lost 4 bases, the J end lost 4 bases, and 11 bases lay between the germline ends. Germline assignment: CDR1 MDHEN and CDR2 SYDVKM. CDR3 sequence: CASSWSGLNQPQHF. The CDR3 region has the DNA TGTGCCAGCAGTTGGTCAGGGTTAAATCAGCCCCAGCATTTT.

V gene TRBV6-1 combines with J gene TRBJ2-7; the D gene is possibly TRBD1 (5 bases). CDR3 length: 15 amino acids. In germline, CDR1 is MNHNS, CDR2 SASEGT. Between the trimmed V and J ends, which lost 7 bases and 2 bases, there was a span of 18 bases. The CDR3 is CASTDDRDLTYEQYF. CDR3 DNA: TGTGCCAGCACCGACGACAGAGACTTAACCTACGAGCAGTACTTC.

This chain connects TRBV19 to TRBJ1-4; the match to TRBD1 covers 7 bases. CDR1 LNHDA and CDR2 SQIVND come from the germline V gene (reference sequence). The CDR3 covers 15 residues. V shed 4 bases and J 1 base; nucleotides not matched to a gene: 3. CDR3 in DNA: TGTGCCAGTAGTACCTCAGGGGGAACTAATGAAAAACTGTTTTTT. Protein sequence: CASSTSGGTNEKLFF.

This rearrangement joins TRBV19 to TRBJ1-2, with TRBD1 as a possible D gene (6 bases). The CDR3 extends over 14 amino acids. Per the germline V gene, CDR1 is LNHDA and CDR2 is SQIVND (reference sequence). The V and J ends lost 6 bases and 5 bases respectively, with 16 bases between them. The CDR3: CASSKGGLSYGYTF. Here the CDR3 DNA reads TGTGCCAGTAGCAAGGGGGGGTTATCTTATGGCTACACCTTC.

The chain carries TRBV19 and TRBJ1-5; D perhaps matches TRBD1 (5 bases). This CDR3 spans 12 amino acids. CDR1 and CDR2 from the germline V gene are LNHDA and SQIVND (reference sequence). The V and J ends lost 6 bases and 9 bases respectively, with 12 bases between them. CDR3 sequence (DNA): TGTGCCAGTAGCCCCCAGGGTTGGCCCCAGCATTTT. Amino acids: CASSPQGWPQHF.

J is TRBJ2-7 and V is TRBV15; possible D gene TRBD2, 5 bases. The ends were cut back, 0 bases at V and 6 bases at J, with 12 bases in the middle. Germline V gene sequence: CDR1 LNHNV, CDR2 YYDKDF (reference sequence). This CDR3 has 14 amino acids. The CDR3 spells CATSRDLGEGEQYF. The CDR3 nucleotides read TGTGCCACCAGCAGAGATCTTGGAGAGGGCGAGCAGTACTTC.

The chain carries TRBV28 and TRBJ1-2; TRBD1 matches 7 bases. Germline V gene sequence: CDR1 MDHEN, CDR2 SYDVKM. The CDR3 covers 15 residues. The ends lost 4 bases at V and 4 bases at J; junction bases unmatched: 9. This CDR3 is CASSSGQAVAYGYTF. For the CDR3, the DNA is TGTGCCAGCAGTTCTGGACAGGCCGTCGCCTATGGCTACACCTTC.

The chain is built from TRBV5-6 and TRBJ1-4, with unresolved D. CDR3 size: 12 residues. The germline V and J ends were trimmed by 1 base and 6 bases, with 4 bases remaining between them. Germline CDR1 is SGHDT and CDR2 is YYEEEE. The CDR3 region is CASSLYDEKLFF. In nucleotides, the CDR3 is TGTGCCAGCAGCTTGTATGATGAAAAACTGTTTTTT.

V and J are TRBV7-8 and TRBJ1-5, with 10 bases that match TRBD1. The CDR3 sequence is 16 residues long. Trimming at V came to 2 bases and at J to 3 bases, leaving 4 bases not matched to a gene. Germline V gene sequence: CDR1 SGHVS, CDR2 FQNEAQ. The CDR3 DNA reads TGTGCCAGCAGCTTATTCGGGACAGGGGCCAATCAGCCCCAGCATTTT. Amino acid sequence: CASSLFGTGANQPQHF.

This chain connects TRBV19 to TRBJ2-7; a possible D gene is TRBD1 (6 bases). V was trimmed by 4 bases and J by 0 bases, leaving 13 bases between them. Germline V gene data show CDR1 as LNHDA and CDR2 as SQIVND (reference sequence). This CDR3 is built from 15 residues. This chain's CDR3 is CASSTTRDNSYEQYF. Written as DNA, the CDR3 is TGTGCCAGTAGTACTACCCGGGACAACTCCTACGAGCAGTACTTC. The whole variable domain, filled in from reference TRBV19 and TRBJ2-7, reads DGGITQSPKYLFRKEGQNVTLSCEQNLNHDAMYWYRQDPGQGLRLIYYSQIVNDFQKGDIAEGYSVSREKKESFPLTVTSAQKNPTAFYLCASSTTRDNSYEQYFGPGTRLTVT.

V gene TRBV5-4 combines with J gene TRBJ2-1; 8 positions agree with TRBD2. The junction had 4 bases not matched to a gene; V was cut back by 2 bases and J by 9 bases. The CDR3 loop spans 13 amino acids. Per germline, CDR1 SGHNT and CDR2 YYREEE (reference sequence). The CDR3 DNA follows: TGTGCCAGCAGCTTCGGACTAGCCGGTGAGCAGTTCTTC. Residues: CASSFGLAGEQFF. The full variable domain, completed using reference TRBV5-4 and TRBJ2-1, is ETGVTQSPTHLIKTRGQQVTLRCSSQSGHNTVSWYQQALGQGPQFIFQYYREEENGRGNFPPRFSGLQFPNYSSELNVNALELDDSALYLCASSFGLAGEQFFGPGTRLTVL.

The chain uses TRBV10-2 and TRBJ2-3; maybe TRBD2 (5 bases). CDR1 is WSHSY and CDR2 is SAAADI in the germline V gene. The CDR3 is 13 residues long. V dropped 7 bases and J dropped 0 bases, with 8 bases sitting between them. The CDR3 here is CASISGSTDTQYF. CDR3 sequence (DNA): TGCGCCAGCATCAGCGGTAGCACAGATACGCAGTATTTT.

The sample holds one count of this clone. The rearrangement uses TRBV9 and TRBJ2-7; 8 bases are shared with TRBD1. V trimming: 4 bases; J trimming: 7 bases; junction bases outside the gene matches: 4. There are 12 residues in the CDR3. The germline V gene encodes CDR1 SGDLS and CDR2 YYNGEE. The CDR3 here is CASSLGQGEQYF. The CDR3 bases are TGTGCCAGCAGCCTCGGACAGGGTGAGCAGTACTTC.

The rearrangement joins TRBV6-5 to TRBJ2-7; 8 positions match TRBD1. The J segment lost 0 bases and the V segment lost 6 bases, leaving 7 bases of the junction unmatched. The CDR3 runs 15 residues. Germline loops: CDR1 MNHEY, CDR2 SVGAGI. Here the CDR3 reads CASSLRGPHSYEQYF. In DNA form, the CDR3 reads TGTGCCAGCAGCCTCAGGGGGCCCCACTCCTACGAGCAGTACTTC.

This CDR3 is CASSGRGTTEAFF. The CDR3 DNA reads TGTGCCAGCAGTGGCCGGGGTACCACTGAAGCTTTCTTT. The rearrangement uses TRBV2 and TRBJ1-1; D is undetermined. Trimming shortened V by 4 bases and J by 4 bases, and 10 bases separated the two germline ends. Looked up from germline, CDR1 is SNHLY and CDR2 is FYNNEI. The CDR3 length is 13 residues.

V usage is TRBV6-1 and J usage is TRBJ2-1; D gene ambiguous. The germline V gene has CDR1 MNHNS and CDR2 SASEGT. V shed 2 bases and J shed 0 bases, with 11 bases lying between them. The CDR3 runs 16 residues. CDR3 DNA sequence: TGTGCCAGCAGTGAAAGGCCGGCTAGCTCCTACAATGAGCAGTTCTTC. Translation gives CASSERPASSYNEQFF.

For the CDR3, the DNA is TGTGCCATTCGGGGGGCAGGGAACACTGAAGCTTTCTTT. Protein sequence: CAIRGAGNTEAFF. The genes are TRBV10-3 and TRBJ1-1; possible D gene TRBD1, 6 bases. Per the germline V gene, CDR1 is ENHRY and CDR2 is SYGVKD. The CDR3 runs 13 residues. V gave up 9 bases and J gave up 1 base, with 12 bases separating them.

This clone was seen once. This chain joins TRBV7-3 and TRBJ1-1; D might be TRBD1 (6 bases). The CDR3 runs 13 residues. V was trimmed by 5 bases and J by 1 base, leaving 8 bases between them. Looked up from germline, CDR1 is SGHTA and CDR2 is FQGTGA. The CDR3 is CASSPTGNTEAFF. For the CDR3, the DNA is TGTGCCAGCAGCCCGACAGGGAACACTGAAGCTTTCTTT.

This rearrangement joins TRBV28 to TRBJ2-7, with D perhaps matching TRBD1 (6 bases). The germline V gene has CDR1 MDHEN and CDR2 SYDVKM. This CDR3 is built from 14 residues. Trimming took off 4 bases at V and 3 bases at J, with 13 bases between the two ends. CDR3 in amino acids: CASSSTGFRYEQYF. Written as DNA, the CDR3 is TGTGCCAGCAGTTCGACAGGTTTTCGCTACGAGCAGTACTTC.

The chain links TRBV5-4 to TRBJ1-2, with D tentatively TRBD1 (6 bases). The CDR3 contains 13 residues. Trimming removed 4 bases from V and 5 bases from J, with 12 bases in between. CDR1 is SGHNT and CDR2 is YYREEE in the germline V gene (reference sequence). Here the CDR3 DNA reads TGTGCCAGCAGCGAGGGGGTAGGATATGGCTACACCTTC. Its translation is CASSEGVGYGYTF.

The V gene is TRBV27, the J gene TRBJ1-2, with TRBD1 matching over 9 bases. The germline V gene encodes CDR1 MNHEY and CDR2 SMNVEV (reference sequence). This CDR3 contains 14 residues. Trimming took 3 bases from V and 2 from J; bases not matched to a gene: 1. CDR3: CASSFGTGNYGYTF. The DNA of the CDR3 is TGTGCCAGCAGTTTCGGGACAGGGAACTATGGCTACACCTTC.